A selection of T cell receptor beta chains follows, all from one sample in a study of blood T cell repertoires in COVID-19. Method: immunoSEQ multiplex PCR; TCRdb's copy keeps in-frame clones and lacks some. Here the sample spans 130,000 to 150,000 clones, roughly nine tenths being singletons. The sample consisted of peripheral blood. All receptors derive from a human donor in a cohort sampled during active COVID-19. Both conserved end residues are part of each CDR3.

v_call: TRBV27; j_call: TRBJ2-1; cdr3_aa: CASSYLDEQFF
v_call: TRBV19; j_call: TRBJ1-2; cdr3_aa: CASSPQGDYGYTF
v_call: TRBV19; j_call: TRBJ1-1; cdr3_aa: CASSIVPGNTEAFF
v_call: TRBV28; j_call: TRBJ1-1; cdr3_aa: CASSLEYGTGNTEAFF
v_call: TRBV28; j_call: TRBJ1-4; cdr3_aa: CASSLGTGWGEKLFF
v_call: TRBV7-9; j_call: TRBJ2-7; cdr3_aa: CASGSGGYEQYF
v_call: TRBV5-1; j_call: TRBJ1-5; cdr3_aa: CASSLGNGQPQHF
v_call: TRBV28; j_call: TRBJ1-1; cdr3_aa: CASSLLPKTEAFF
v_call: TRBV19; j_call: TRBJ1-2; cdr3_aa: CASSITFGQGAYGYTF
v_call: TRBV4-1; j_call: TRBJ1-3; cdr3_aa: CASSQFDRGSGNTIYF
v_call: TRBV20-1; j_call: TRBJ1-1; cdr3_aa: CSAEGGTEAFF
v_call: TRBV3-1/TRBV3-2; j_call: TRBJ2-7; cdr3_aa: CASSLPGAWDEQYF
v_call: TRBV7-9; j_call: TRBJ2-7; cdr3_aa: CASSSRGEGAYEQYF
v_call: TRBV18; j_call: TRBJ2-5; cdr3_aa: CASSPGQGAGTQYF
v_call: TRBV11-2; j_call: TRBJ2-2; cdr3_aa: CASSSLKSNTGELFF
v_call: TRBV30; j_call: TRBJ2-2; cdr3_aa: CAWELDRGHTGELFF
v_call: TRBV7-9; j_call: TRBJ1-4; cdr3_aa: CASSLQSNEKLFF
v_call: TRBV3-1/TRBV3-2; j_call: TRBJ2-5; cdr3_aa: CASSQDRGTQYF
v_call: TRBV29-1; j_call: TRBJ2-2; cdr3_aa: CSVEFGTGAGELFF
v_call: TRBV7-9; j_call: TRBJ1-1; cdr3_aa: CASSRTEAFF
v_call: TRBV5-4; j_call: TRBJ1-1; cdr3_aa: CASSEGQINTEAFF
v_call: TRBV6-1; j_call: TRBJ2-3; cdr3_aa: CASSESEGTDTQYF
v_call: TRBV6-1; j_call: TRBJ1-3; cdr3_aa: CASSETIRGFSGNTIYF
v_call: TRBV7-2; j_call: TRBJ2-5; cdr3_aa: CASSRRTGTPQETQYF
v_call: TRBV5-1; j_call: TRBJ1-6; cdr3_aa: CASKLTPGESPLHF
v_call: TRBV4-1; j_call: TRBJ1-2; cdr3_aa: CASSSRDRGNVYGYTF
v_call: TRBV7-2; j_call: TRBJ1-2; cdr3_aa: CASSPGQGNYGYTF
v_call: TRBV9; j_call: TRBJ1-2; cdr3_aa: CASSVEGRVSSRGNYGYTF
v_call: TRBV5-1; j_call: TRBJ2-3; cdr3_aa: CASSLQGSTDTQYF
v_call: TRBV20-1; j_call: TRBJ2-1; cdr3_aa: CSASRLARNEQFF
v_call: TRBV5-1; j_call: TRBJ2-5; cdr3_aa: CASSQISGVGETQYF
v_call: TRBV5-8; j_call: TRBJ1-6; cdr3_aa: CASSLNRGYSSYNSPLHF
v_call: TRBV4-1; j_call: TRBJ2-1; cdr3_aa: CASSQGLRGILLGEQFF
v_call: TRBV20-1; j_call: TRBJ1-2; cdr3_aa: CSASQDGYTF
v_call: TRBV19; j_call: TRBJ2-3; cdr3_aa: CASSTRDRVTDTQYF
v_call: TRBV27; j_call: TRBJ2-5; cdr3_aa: CASSLQGAGETQYF
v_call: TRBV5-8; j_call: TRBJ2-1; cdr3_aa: CASSLAGGLAGANEQFF
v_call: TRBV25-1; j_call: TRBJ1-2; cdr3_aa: CASSEFDRGNYGYTF
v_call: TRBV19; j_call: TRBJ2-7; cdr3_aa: CASAKGRGGYEQYF
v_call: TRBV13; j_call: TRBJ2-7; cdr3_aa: CASSLGLAGEPYEQYF
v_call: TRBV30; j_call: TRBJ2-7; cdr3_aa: CAWSPGTGGFYEQYF
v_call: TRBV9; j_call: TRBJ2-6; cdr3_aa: CASSANRVPDSGANVLTF
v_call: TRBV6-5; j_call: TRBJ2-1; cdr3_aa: CASALAGSYNEQFF
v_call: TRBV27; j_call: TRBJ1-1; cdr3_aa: CASSLYGQGNAEAFF
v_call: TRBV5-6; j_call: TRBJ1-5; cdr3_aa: CASSLAGDNQPQHF